This T cell receptor beta chain was sequenced during a study of T cell responses to AZD1222 COVID-19 vaccine. Points from the study as a whole: Reports indicate that nearly half of spike-specific TCRs are directed at unmutated variant regions. There were vaccine-associated CD4 TCRs across spike, dominant at 160-218 and 743-854. Clonal diversity was possibly underestimated; the donors were predominantly white British and more often female.

The CDR3 spans 14 residues. Per the germline V gene, CDR1 is LGHDT and CDR2 is YNNKEL (reference sequence). V lost 4 bases and J lost 0, with 7 bases in between. Assay used: immunoSEQ multiplex PCR; TCRdb lists only in-frame clones, some missing. Of fewer than 150,000 clones in the sample, 89% were seen once. As concerns this clone: Antigen unknown.

This chain uses TRBV3-1 (or the pseudogene TRBV3-2) with TRBJ1-3; D perhaps matches TRBD1 (6 bases). The TCR was taken from an adult in good health. The sample was peripheral blood, taken on day 0 of AZD1222 vaccination. CDR3 nucleotide sequence: TGTGCCAGCAGCCGGGACATCTCTGGAAACACCATATATTTT. It translates to CASSRDISGNTIYF.